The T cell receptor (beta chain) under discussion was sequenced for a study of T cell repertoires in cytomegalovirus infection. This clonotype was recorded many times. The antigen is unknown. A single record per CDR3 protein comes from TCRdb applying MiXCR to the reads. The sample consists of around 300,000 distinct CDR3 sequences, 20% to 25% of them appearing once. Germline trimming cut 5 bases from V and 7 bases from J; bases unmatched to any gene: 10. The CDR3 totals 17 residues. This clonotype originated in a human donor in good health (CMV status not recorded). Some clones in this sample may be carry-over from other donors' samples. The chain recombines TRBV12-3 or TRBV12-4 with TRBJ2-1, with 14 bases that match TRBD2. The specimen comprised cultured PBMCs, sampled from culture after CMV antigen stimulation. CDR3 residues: CASSMSGTSGRINEQFF. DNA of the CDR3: TGTGCCAGCAGTATGTCCGGGACTAGCGGGAGAATAAATGAGCAGTTCTTC.